This T cell receptor beta chain was documented in a study of blood T cell repertoires in COVID-19. Turning to the study itself: The United States, Italy and Spain provided the acute and convalescent COVID-19 samples.

This study enrolled people aged about 18 to 100 from roughly 24 US geographic areas. Categorization into cohorts depended on clinical history that participants reported. V lost 2 bases, J lost 3 bases, and 8 bases lay in between. The CDR3 is 13 amino acids. Germline V gene sequence: CDR1 PRHDT, CDR2 FYEKMQ (reference sequence). Only in-frame clones appear in the TCRdb table, and some are missing; sequencing was by immunoSEQ multiplex PCR. The profile covers 200,000 to 250,000 clones, with around 87% appearing a single time and about 3.3% taken by the ten largest. This clone was picked up one time. The chain couples TRBV13 to TRBJ2-7, with D maybe TRBD2 (6 bases). Specimen: PBMCs or T cells enriched from blood (not recorded which). This clonotype originated in a woman aged 18-29 years in a cohort exposed to, infected with or recovered from COVID-19 (not recorded which). CDR3 sequence (DNA): TGTGCCAGCAGCTTATCGGGACTCTACGAGCAGTACTTC. Amino acids: CASSLSGLYEQYF.